Below, one T cell receptor beta chain is given with its context. What it binds is unknown. Both 60 Vbeta primers and 13 Jbeta primers went into the PCR. Sequenced by immunoSEQ multiplex PCR; TCRdb stores in-frame clones only, minus some. The data contain under 200,000 clones, about 85% of them singletons. The data were obtained in a study of cytomegalovirus exposure and HLA in healthy donors. Study information: Caucasian-associated ancestry cluster membership applied to about 80% of under 450 genotyped donors. The study's findings and limits: It was in a later analysis that TCR association rates were seen to vary by HLA locus, highest for DRB1 and lowest for HLA-C. In a later analysis, parvovirus B19, influenza, CMV and Epstein-Barr virus appeared linked to several top co-occurrence clusters. For most TCR beta V segments, an earlier analysis put the productive rate at about 87% or about 30% of the time.

CDR1 is SGDLS and CDR2 is YYNGEE in the germline V gene. V gave up 4 bases and J gave up 3 bases; unmatched junction bases: 4. This CDR3 has 15 residues. This sequence joins TRBV9 and TRBJ2-6; 7 bases fit TRBD1. The receptor comes from a man aged 50-60 years in good health and CMV-seropositive. Sequences were obtained from PBMCs. Here the CDR3 DNA reads TGTGCCAGCAGCCCTCCAGGGGGTGGGGCCAACGTCCTGACTTTC. Amino acid sequence: CASSPPGGGANVLTF.